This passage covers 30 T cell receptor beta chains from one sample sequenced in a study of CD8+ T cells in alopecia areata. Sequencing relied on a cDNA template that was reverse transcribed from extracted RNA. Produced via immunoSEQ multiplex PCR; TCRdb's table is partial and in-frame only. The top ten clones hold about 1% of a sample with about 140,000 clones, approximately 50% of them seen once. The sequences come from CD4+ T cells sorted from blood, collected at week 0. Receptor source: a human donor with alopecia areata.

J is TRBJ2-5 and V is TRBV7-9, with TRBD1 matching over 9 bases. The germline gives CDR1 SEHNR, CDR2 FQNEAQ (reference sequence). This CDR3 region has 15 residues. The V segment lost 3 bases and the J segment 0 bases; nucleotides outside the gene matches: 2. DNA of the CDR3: TGTGCCAGCAGCTTTGGGGACAGGGACCAAGAGACCCAGTACTTC. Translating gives CASSFGDRDQETQYF.

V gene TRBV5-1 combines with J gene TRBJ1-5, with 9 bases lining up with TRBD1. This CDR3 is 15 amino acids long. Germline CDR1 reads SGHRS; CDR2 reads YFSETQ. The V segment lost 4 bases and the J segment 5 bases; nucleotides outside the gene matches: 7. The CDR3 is CASSRTGDEDQPQHF. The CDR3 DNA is TGCGCCAGCAGCAGGACAGGGGATGAGGATCAGCCCCAGCATTTT.

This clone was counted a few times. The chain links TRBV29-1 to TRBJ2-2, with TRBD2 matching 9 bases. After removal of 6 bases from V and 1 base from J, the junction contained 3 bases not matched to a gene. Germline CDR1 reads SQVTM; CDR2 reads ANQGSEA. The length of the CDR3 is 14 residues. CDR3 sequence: CSVSSGMNTGELFF. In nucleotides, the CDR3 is TGCAGCGTATCTAGCGGGATGAACACCGGGGAGCTGTTTTTT.

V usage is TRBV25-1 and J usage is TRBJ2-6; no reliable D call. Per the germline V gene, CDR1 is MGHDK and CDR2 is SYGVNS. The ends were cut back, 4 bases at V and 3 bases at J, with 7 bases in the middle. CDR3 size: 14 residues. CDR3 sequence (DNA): TGTGCCAGCAGTGTAGCAGGTGGGGCCAACGTCCTGACTTTC. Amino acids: CASSVAGGANVLTF.

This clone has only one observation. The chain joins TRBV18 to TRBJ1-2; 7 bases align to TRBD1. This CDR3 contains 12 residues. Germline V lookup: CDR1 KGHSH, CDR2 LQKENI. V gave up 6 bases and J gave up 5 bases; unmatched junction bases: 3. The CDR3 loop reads CASSTTGYGYTF. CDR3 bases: TGTGCCAGCTCGACGACAGGGTATGGCTACACCTTC.

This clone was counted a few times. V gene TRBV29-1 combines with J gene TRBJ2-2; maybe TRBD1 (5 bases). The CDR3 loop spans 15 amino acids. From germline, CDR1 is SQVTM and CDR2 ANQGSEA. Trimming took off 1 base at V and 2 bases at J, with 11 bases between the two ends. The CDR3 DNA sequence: TGCAGCGTTGAAGGCTGGACAAGAAACACCGGGGAGCTGTTTTTT. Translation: CSVEGWTRNTGELFF.

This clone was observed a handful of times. CDR3 in DNA: TGTGCCAGCAGCATCGACATGAGACGCCCCTATGGCTACACCTTC. It codes for CASSIDMRRPYGYTF. The chain is built from TRBV7-8 and TRBJ1-2; no definite D call. The CDR3 is made up of 15 amino acids. V was shortened by 5 bases and J by 4 bases, with 17 bases between the two germline ends. Germline CDR1 and CDR2: SGHVS and FQNEAQ.

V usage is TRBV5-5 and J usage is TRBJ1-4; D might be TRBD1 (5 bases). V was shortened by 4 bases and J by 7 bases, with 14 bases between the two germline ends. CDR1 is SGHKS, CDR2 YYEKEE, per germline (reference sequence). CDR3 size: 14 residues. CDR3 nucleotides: TGTGCCAGCAGCGGGGGGTTTCGTGGTGAAAAACTGTTTTTT. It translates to CASSGGFRGEKLFF.

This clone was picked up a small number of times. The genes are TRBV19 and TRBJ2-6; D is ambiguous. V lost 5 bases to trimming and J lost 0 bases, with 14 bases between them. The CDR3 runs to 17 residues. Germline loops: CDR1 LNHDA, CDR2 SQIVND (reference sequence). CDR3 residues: CASSFLDGSSGANVLTF. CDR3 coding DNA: TGTGCCAGTAGTTTCTTGGACGGAAGCTCTGGGGCCAACGTCCTGACTTTC. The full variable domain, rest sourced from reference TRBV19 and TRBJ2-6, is DGGITQSPKYLFRKEGQNVTLSCEQNLNHDAMYWYRQDPGQGLRLIYYSQIVNDFQKGDIAEGYSVSREKKESFPLTVTSAQKNPTAFYLCASSFLDGSSGANVLTFGAGSRLTVL.

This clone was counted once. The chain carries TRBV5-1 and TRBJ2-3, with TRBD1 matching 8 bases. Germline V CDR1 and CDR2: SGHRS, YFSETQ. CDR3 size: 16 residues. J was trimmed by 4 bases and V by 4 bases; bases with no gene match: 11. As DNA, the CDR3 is TGCGCCAGCAGCCTGGACGGTCGACAGGGGCCAGATACGCAGTATTTT. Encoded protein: CASSLDGRQGPDTQYF.

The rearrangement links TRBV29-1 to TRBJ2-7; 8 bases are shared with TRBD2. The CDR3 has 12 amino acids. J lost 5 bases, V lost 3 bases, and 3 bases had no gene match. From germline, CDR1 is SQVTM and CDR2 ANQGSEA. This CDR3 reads CSVDPGGNEQYF. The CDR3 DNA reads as TGCAGCGTTGATCCGGGAGGGAACGAGCAGTACTTC.

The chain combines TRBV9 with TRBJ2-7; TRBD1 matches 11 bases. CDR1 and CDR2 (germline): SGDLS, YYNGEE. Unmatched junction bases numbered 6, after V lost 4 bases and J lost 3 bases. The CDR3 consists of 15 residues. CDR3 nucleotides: TGTGCCAGCAGCCTCCGGGACAGGGGGGTCTACGAGCAGTACTTC. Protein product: CASSLRDRGVYEQYF.

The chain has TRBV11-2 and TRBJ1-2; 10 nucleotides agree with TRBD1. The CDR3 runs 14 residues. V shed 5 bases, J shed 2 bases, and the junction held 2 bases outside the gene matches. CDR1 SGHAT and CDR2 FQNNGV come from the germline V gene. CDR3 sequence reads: CASSTTGGNYGYTF. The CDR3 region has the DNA TGTGCCAGCAGCACGACAGGGGGCAACTATGGCTACACCTTC. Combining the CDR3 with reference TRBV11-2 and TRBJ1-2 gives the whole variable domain EAGVAQSPRYKIIEKRQSVAFWCNPISGHATLYWYQQILGQGPKLLIQFQNNGVVDDSQLPKDRFSAERLKGVDSTLKIQPAKLEDSAVYLCASSTTGGNYGYTFGSGTRLTVV.

The CDR3 spells CASRPGTGATDTQYF. The CDR3 DNA sequence: TGCGCCAGCCGGCCCGGGACAGGGGCGACAGATACGCAGTATTTT. The J gene is TRBJ2-3, the V gene TRBV5-1; 10 bases match TRBD1. Germline assignment: CDR1 SGHRS and CDR2 YFSETQ. This CDR3 comprises 15 residues. J lost 3 bases, V lost 7 bases, and 8 bases had no gene match.

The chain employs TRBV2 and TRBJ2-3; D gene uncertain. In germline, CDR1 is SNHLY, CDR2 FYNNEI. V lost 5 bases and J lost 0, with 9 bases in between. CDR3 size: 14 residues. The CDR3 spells CASSRGESTDTQYF. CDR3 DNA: TGTGCCAGCAGTCGCGGAGAAAGCACAGATACGCAGTATTTT.

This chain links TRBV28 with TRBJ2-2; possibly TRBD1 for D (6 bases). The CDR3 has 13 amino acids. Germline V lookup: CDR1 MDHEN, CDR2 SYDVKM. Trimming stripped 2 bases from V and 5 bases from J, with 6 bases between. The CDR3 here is CASSLTGTGELFF. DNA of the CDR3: TGTGCCAGCAGTTTAACAGGGACCGGGGAGCTGTTTTTT.

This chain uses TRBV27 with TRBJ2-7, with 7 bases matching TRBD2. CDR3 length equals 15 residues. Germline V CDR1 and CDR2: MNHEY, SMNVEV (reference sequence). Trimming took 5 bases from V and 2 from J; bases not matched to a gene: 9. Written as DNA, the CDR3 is TGTGCCAGCAGTATCCTGAGAGCGGGGACCTACGAGCAGTACTTC. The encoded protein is CASSILRAGTYEQYF.

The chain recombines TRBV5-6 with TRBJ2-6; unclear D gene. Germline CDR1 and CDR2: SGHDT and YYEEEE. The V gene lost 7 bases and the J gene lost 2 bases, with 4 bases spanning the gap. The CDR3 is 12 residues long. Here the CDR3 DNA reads TGTGCCAGCGGGGCTGGGGCCAACGTCCTGACTTTC. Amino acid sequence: CASGAGANVLTF.

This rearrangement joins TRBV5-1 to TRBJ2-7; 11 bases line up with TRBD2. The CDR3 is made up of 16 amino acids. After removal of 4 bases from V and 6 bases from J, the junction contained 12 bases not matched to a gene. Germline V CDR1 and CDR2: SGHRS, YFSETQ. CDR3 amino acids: CASSPTTSGKVGEQYF. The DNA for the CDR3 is TGCGCCAGCAGCCCGACGACTAGCGGGAAAGTAGGCGAGCAGTACTTC. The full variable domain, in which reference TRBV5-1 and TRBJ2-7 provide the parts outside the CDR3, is KAGVTQTPRYLIKTRGQQVTLSCSPISGHRSVSWYQQTPGQGLQFLFEYFSETQRNKGNFPGRFSGRQFSNSRSEMNVSTLELGDSALYLCASSPTTSGKVGEQYFGPGTRLTVT.

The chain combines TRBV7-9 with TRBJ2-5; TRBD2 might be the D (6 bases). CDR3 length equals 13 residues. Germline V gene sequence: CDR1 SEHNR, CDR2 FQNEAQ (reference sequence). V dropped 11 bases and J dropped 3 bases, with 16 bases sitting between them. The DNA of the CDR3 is TGTGCCGGTGTTCGGAGGGGCGAAGAGACCCAGTACTTC. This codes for CAGVRRGEETQYF. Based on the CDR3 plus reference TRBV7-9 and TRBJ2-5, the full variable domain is DTGVSQNPRHKITKRGQNVTFRCDPISEHNRLYWYRQTLGQGPEFLTYFQNEAQLEKSRLLSDRFSAERPKGSFSTLEIQRTEQGDSAMYLCAGVRRGEETQYFGPGTRLLVL.

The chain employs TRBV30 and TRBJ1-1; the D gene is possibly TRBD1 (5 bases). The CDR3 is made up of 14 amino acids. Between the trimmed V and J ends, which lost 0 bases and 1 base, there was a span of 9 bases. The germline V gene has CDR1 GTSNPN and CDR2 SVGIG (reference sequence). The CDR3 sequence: CAWSVTGRNTEAFF. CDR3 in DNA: TGTGCCTGGAGTGTGACGGGACGGAACACTGAAGCTTTCTTT. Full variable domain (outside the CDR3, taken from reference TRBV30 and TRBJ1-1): SQTIHQWPATLVQPVGSPLSLECTVEGTSNPNLYWYRQAAGRGLQLLFYSVGIGQISSEVPQNLSASRPQDRQFILSSKKLLLSDSGFYLCAWSVTGRNTEAFFGQGTRLTVV.

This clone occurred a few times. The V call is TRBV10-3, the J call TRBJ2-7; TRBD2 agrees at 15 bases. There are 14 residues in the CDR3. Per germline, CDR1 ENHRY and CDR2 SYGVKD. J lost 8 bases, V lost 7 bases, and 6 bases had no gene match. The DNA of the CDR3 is TGTGCCATCATGTCCGGGACTAGCGGGAGGAAGCAGTACTTC. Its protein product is CAIMSGTSGRKQYF.

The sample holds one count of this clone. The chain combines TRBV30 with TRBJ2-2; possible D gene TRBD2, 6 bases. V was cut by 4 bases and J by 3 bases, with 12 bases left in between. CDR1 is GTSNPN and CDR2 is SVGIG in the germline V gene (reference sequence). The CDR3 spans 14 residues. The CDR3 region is CAWTGLLDTGELFF. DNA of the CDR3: TGTGCCTGGACGGGACTTCTGGACACCGGGGAGCTGTTTTTT.

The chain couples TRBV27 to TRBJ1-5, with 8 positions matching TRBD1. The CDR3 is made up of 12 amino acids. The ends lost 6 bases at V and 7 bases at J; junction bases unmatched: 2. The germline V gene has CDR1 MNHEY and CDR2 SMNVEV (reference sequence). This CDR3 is CASSGTGQPQHF. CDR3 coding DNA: TGTGCCAGCAGCGGGACAGGCCAGCCCCAGCATTTT.

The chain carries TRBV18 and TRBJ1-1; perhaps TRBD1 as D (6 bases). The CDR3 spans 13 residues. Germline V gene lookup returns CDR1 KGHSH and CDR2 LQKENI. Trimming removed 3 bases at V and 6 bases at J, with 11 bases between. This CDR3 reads CASSPQQGPEAFF. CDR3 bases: TGTGCCAGCTCACCTCAACAGGGTCCTGAAGCTTTCTTT.

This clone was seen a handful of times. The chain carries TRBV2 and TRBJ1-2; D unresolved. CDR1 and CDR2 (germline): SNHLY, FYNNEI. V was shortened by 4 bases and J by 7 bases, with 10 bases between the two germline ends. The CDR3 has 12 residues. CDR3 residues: CASSVAGRGYTF. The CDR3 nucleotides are TGTGCCAGCAGTGTGGCCGGCCGTGGCTACACCTTC.

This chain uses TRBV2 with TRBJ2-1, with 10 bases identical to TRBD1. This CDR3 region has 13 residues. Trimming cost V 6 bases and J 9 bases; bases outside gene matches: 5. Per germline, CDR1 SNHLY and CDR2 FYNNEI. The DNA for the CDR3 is TGTGCCAGCAGGAGACAGGGGGCGGGTGAGCAGTTCTTC. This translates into CASRRQGAGEQFF.

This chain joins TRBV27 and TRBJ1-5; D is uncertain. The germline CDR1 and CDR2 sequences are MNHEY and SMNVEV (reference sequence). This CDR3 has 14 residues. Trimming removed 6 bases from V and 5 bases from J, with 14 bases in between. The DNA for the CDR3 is TGTGCCAGCAGCGCCAGGTCTGGGGATCAGCCCCAGCATTTT. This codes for CASSARSGDQPQHF.

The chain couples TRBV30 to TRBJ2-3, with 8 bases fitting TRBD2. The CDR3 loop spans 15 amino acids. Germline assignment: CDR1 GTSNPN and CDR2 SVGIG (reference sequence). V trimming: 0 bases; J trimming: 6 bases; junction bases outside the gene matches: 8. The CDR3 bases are TGTGCCTGGAGTGTACCCATCGGGAGGGACGATACGCAGTATTTT. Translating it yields CAWSVPIGRDDTQYF.

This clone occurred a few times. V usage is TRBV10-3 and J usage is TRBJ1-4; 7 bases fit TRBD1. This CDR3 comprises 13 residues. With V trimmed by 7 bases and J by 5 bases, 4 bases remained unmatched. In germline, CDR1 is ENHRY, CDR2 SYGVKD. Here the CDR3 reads CAIKGTANEKLFF. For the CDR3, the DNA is TGTGCCATCAAGGGGACAGCAAATGAAAAACTGTTTTTT.